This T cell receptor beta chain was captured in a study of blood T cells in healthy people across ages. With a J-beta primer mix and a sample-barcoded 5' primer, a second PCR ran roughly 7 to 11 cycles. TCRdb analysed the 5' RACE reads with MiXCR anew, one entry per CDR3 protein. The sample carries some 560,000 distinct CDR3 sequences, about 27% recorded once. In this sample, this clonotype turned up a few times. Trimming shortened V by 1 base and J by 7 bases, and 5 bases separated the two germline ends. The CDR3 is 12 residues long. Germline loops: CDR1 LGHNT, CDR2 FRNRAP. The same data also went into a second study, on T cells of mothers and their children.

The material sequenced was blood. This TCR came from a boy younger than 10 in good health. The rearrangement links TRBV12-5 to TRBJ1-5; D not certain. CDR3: CASGLDWQPQHF. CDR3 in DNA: TGTGCTAGTGGTTTGGACTGGCAGCCCCAGCATTTT.